Below are 23 T cell receptor beta chains sequenced from a single sample in a study of blood T cell repertoires in COVID-19. TCRdb's table, derived via immunoSEQ multiplex PCR, lists solely in-frame clones and lacks some. The sample contains about 300,000 clones, 70% to 90% of which appear only once. The specimen was peripheral blood. These TCRs come from a man between 18 and 29 years old who had recovered from COVID-19.

The rearrangement joins TRBV5-4 to TRBJ2-7; TRBD2 aligns across 7 bases. V lost 0 bases to trimming and J lost 6 bases; unmatched junction nucleotides: 6. The CDR3 sequence is 14 residues long. CDR1 is SGHNT and CDR2 is YYREEE in the germline V gene (reference sequence). The CDR3 bases are TGTGCCAGCAGCTTGGACGGGCGGGGGTCCGAGCAGTACTTC. Its translation is CASSLDGRGSEQYF.

The chain uses TRBV2 and TRBJ1-2; 9 bases agree with TRBD1. V gave up 6 bases and J gave up 8 bases; unmatched junction bases: 10. The CDR3 consists of 14 residues. Germline V gene sequence: CDR1 SNHLY, CDR2 FYNNEI. The CDR3 sequence is CASSPGQGGRGYTF. In DNA, the CDR3 is TGTGCCAGCAGCCCGGGACAGGGCGGTCGGGGCTACACCTTC. Using reference TRBV2 and TRBJ1-2 for the parts outside the CDR3, the full variable domain is EPEVTQTPSHQVTQMGQEVILRCVPISNHLYFYWYRQILGQKVEFLVSFYNNEISEKSEIFDDQFSVERPDGSNFTLKIRSTKLEDSAMYFCASSPGQGGRGYTFGSGTRLTVV.

On this clone itself: The sample has other DNA sequences that encode this CDR3 too. The DNA for the CDR3 is TGCGCCAGCAGCCCGGGACAGGGAAGCTACGAGCAGTACTTC. Its protein product is CASSPGQGSYEQYF. The V and J genes are TRBV5-1 and TRBJ2-7; TRBD1 agrees at 9 bases. The CDR3 covers 14 residues. After removal of 4 bases from V and 3 bases from J, the junction contained 5 bases not matched to a gene. The germline CDR1 and CDR2 sequences are SGHRS and YFSETQ.

This rearrangement joins TRBV15 to TRBJ1-1; a possible D gene is TRBD1 (6 bases). This CDR3 is 15 amino acids long. Trimming cost V 4 bases and J 5 bases, with 17 bases left between them. The germline gives CDR1 LNHNV, CDR2 YYDKDF (reference sequence). CDR3 bases: TGTGCCACCAGCACCCGGACAGAGAGAGAGACTGAAGCTTTCTTT. Its translation: CATSTRTERETEAFF.

V gene TRBV5-6 combines with J gene TRBJ2-3, with no clear D. V lost 1 base to trimming and J lost 2 bases, with 14 bases between them. The CDR3 has 16 residues. CDR1 and CDR2 (germline): SGHDT, YYEEEE. The CDR3, as DNA: TGTGCCAGCAGCTTGCGAACAGCCATAATCACAGATACGCAGTATTTT. Residues: CASSLRTAIITDTQYF.

The V call is TRBV19, the J call TRBJ1-5, with 7 positions matching TRBD1. The CDR3 is 17 amino acids. Germline CDR1 is LNHDA and CDR2 is SQIVND (reference sequence). V shed 0 bases and J 2 bases; nucleotides not matched to a gene: 7. Here the CDR3 DNA reads TGTGCCAGTAGTATAGAAAATAGAGGGGGCGGCAATCAGCCCCAGCATTTT. Protein product: CASSIENRGGGNQPQHF.

The chain recombines TRBV18 with TRBJ1-1; TRBD1 is a possible D gene (5 bases). Germline values: CDR1 KGHSH, CDR2 LQKENI. With 4 bases removed from V and 4 bases from J, the gap between germline ends came to 7 bases. The CDR3 covers 12 residues. The CDR3 loop is CASSQTATEAFF. As DNA, the CDR3 is TGTGCCAGCTCACAGACAGCCACTGAAGCTTTCTTT.

The V call is TRBV19, the J call TRBJ2-7; 7 bases fit TRBD1. Germline CDR1 reads LNHDA; CDR2 reads SQIVND (reference sequence). J lost 5 bases, V lost 5 bases, and 9 bases had no gene match. The CDR3 is made up of 14 amino acids. CDR3 nucleotides: TGTGCCAGTAGTCGCCTTGACAGGGCTGACGAGCAGTACTTC. Its translation is CASSRLDRADEQYF.

V gene TRBV7-9 combines with J gene TRBJ1-2, with TRBD1 as a possible D gene (5 bases). Trimming pared 1 base from V and 6 bases from J, leaving 12 bases between. The CDR3 sequence is 14 residues long. CDR1 and CDR2 from the germline V gene are SEHNR and FQNEAQ (reference sequence). The DNA of the CDR3 is TGTGCCAGCAGCTTAGGGGGGGAATCGGATGGCTACACCTTC. It encodes CASSLGGESDGYTF.

The chain employs TRBV30 and TRBJ1-1; 7 bases map to TRBD1. This CDR3 region has 13 residues. The ends lost 4 bases at V and 5 bases at J; junction bases unmatched: 7. Germline V gene data show CDR1 as GTSNPN and CDR2 as SVGIG (reference sequence). CDR3 sequence: CAWKTGYWTEAFF. CDR3 in DNA: TGTGCCTGGAAGACAGGGTATTGGACTGAAGCTTTCTTT.

CDR3: CAWAGMGYNEQFF. CDR3 sequence (DNA): TGTGCCTGGGCGGGGATGGGCTACAATGAGCAGTTCTTC. The V call is TRBV30, the J call TRBJ2-1, with D possibly being TRBD2 (6 bases). The V and J ends lost 5 bases and 3 bases respectively, with 11 bases between them. This CDR3 is built from 13 residues. In germline, CDR1 is GTSNPN, CDR2 SVGIG (reference sequence).

The V and J genes are TRBV5-1 and TRBJ1-2, with TRBD1 matching over 10 bases. This CDR3 has 15 amino acids. V lost 4 bases to trimming and J lost 8 bases; unmatched junction nucleotides: 11. In germline, CDR1 is SGHRS, CDR2 YFSETQ. CDR3 region: CASSQTGGLSIGYTF. Here the CDR3 DNA reads TGCGCCAGCAGCCAGACAGGGGGCCTTTCTATAGGCTACACCTTC.

V usage is TRBV5-1 and J usage is TRBJ1-1, with a possible D match to TRBD1 (6 bases). CDR3 length: 16 amino acids. CDR1 and CDR2 from the germline V gene are SGHRS and YFSETQ. V shed 4 bases and J shed 3 bases, with 19 bases lying between them. The CDR3 sequence: CASSPWDTLSHTEAFF. CDR3 DNA sequence: TGCGCCAGCAGCCCCTGGGACACTCTCTCCCACACTGAAGCTTTCTTT.

V and J are TRBV12-3 or TRBV12-4 and TRBJ2-7; possible D gene TRBD1, 5 bases. CDR3 length: 13 amino acids. The V and J ends lost 6 bases and 3 bases respectively, with 12 bases between them. CDR3 nucleotide sequence: TGTGCCAGCAGCCTCGGACACCTCTACGAGCAGTACTTC. This translates into CASSLGHLYEQYF.

V and J are TRBV6-5 and TRBJ1-3; D is uncertain. Germline CDR1 is MNHEY and CDR2 is SVGAGI. The CDR3 runs 16 residues. Trimming left V 0 bases short and J 0 bases short, with 9 bases between. The CDR3 coding sequence is TGTGCCAGCAGTTACTCGAATGCAGGCTCTGGAAACACCATATATTTT. Translation gives CASSYSNAGSGNTIYF.

The genes are TRBV6-5 and TRBJ1-1, with D possibly TRBD1 on 6 matching bases. V was pared by 7 bases and J by 4 bases, with 13 bases between. The CDR3 has 13 residues. From germline, CDR1 is MNHEY and CDR2 SVGAGI. The CDR3 sequence: CASNSGDITEAFF. The CDR3 DNA sequence: TGTGCCAGCAATTCTGGGGACATCACTGAAGCTTTCTTT.

The gene calls are TRBV5-1 and TRBJ1-5; 7 bases line up with TRBD1. The CDR3 consists of 15 residues. Germline V gene sequence: CDR1 SGHRS, CDR2 YFSETQ. V lost 4 bases and J lost 6; bases outside the gene matches: 10. The CDR3 bases are TGCGCCAGCAGCCCATTAGGAGGGGGCGGTCAGCCCCAGCATTTT. Translated: CASSPLGGGGQPQHF.

DNA for the CDR3: TGTGCCAGCAGCTCCGGGGGACAGTACACCGGGGAGCTGTTTTTT. Translated, it gives CASSSGGQYTGELFF. The gene calls are TRBV11-2 and TRBJ2-2; D is perhaps TRBD1 (7 bases). V was pared by 4 bases and J by 3 bases, with 12 bases between. CDR1 SGHAT and CDR2 FQNNGV come from the germline V gene. This CDR3 comprises 15 residues.

This clone appeared a single time. The chain is built from TRBV28 and TRBJ2-5, with 11 positions matching TRBD2. The CDR3 totals 17 residues. Germline CDR1 is MDHEN and CDR2 is SYDVKM. Trimming at V came to 2 bases and at J to 4 bases, leaving 9 bases not matched to a gene. The CDR3 DNA is TGTGCCAGCAGTTTAGGGCTAGCGGGGGGCGGTCGAGAGACCCAGTACTTC. This encodes CASSLGLAGGGRETQYF.

The genes are TRBV5-1 and TRBJ2-7; possibly TRBD2 for D (6 bases). V gave up 0 bases and J gave up 6 bases, with 7 bases separating them. CDR1 is SGHRS and CDR2 is YFSETQ in the germline V gene. The CDR3 is 12 amino acids. CDR3 nucleotides: TGCGCCAGCAGCTTGGGTAGCGGCGAGCAGTACTTC. Translation gives CASSLGSGEQYF.

V and J are TRBV19 and TRBJ2-3; 15 bases line up with TRBD2. V gave up 6 bases and J gave up 6 bases; unmatched junction bases: 7. CDR3 size: 16 residues. CDR1 is LNHDA, CDR2 SQIVND, per germline (reference sequence). The CDR3 region has the DNA TGTGCCAGTAGACCGGGACTAGCGGGAGGCGGGGATACGCAGTATTTT. Residues: CASRPGLAGGGDTQYF.

The chain links TRBV13 to TRBJ1-5; D remains unclear. The germline gives CDR1 PRHDT, CDR2 FYEKMQ (reference sequence). Trimming took off 0 bases at V and 4 bases at J, with 4 bases between the two ends. The CDR3 is made up of 13 amino acids. CDR3 in amino acids: CASSLGLNQPQHF. As DNA, the CDR3 is TGTGCCAGCAGCTTAGGCCTAAATCAGCCCCAGCATTTT.

The chain joins TRBV18 to TRBJ1-4; D perhaps matches TRBD1 (5 bases). This CDR3 has 14 amino acids. Germline CDR1 and CDR2: KGHSH and LQKENI. Deletions cut 5 bases from V and 1 base from J, with 8 bases between. The CDR3 DNA reads as TGTGCCAGCTCATCCCAGGGAACTAATGAAAAACTGTTTTTT. Translating gives CASSSQGTNEKLFF.